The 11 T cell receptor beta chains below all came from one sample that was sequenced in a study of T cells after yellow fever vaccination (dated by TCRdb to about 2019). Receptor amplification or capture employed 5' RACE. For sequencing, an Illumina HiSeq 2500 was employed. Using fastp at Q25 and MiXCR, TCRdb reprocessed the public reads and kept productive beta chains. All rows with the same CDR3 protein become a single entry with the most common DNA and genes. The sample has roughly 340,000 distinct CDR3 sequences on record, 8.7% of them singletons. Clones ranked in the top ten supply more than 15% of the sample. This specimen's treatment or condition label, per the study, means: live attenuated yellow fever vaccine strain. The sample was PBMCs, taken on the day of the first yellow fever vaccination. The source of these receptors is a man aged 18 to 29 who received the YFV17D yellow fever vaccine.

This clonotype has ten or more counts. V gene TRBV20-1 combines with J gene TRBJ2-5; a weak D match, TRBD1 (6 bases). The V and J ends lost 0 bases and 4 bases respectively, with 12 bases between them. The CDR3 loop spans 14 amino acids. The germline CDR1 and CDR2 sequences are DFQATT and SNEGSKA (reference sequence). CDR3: CSARELTGRETQYF. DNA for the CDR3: TGCAGTGCTAGAGAACTAACAGGGAGAGAGACCCAGTACTTC.

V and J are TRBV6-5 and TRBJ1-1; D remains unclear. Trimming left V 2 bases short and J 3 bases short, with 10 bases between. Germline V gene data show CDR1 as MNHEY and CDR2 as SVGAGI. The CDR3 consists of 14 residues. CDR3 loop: CASSYGRSDTEAFF. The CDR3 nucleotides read TGTGCCAGCAGTTACGGGCGGAGTGACACTGAAGCTTTCTTT.

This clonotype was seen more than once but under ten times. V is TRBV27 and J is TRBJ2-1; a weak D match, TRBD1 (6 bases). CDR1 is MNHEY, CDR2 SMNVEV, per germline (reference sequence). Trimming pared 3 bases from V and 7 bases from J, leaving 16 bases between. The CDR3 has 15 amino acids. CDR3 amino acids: CASSFGLQGVNEQFF. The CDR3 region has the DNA TGTGCCAGCAGTTTTGGGTTACAGGGTGTAAATGAGCAGTTCTTC.

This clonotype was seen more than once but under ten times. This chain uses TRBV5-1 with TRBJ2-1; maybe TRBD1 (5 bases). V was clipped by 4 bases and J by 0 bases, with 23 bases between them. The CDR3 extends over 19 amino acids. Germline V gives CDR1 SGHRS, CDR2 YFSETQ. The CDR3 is CASSPGFSDLTDSYNEQFF. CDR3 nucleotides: TGCGCCAGCAGCCCGGGTTTTTCAGATCTGACAGACTCCTACAATGAGCAGTTCTTC.

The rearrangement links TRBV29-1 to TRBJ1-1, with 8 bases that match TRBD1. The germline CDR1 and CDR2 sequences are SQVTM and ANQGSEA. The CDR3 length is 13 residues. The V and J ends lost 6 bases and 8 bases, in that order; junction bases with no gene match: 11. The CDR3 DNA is TGCAGCGTCAGGGGGCGATCCTCCTTCGAAGCTTTCTTT. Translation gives CSVRGRSSFEAFF.

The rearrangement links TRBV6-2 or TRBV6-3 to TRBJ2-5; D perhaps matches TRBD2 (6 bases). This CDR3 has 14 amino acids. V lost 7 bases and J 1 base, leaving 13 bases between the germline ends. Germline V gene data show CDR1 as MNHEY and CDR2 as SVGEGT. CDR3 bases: TGTGCCAGCACCACGGGGGACGGCCAAGAGACCCAGTACTTC. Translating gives CASTTGDGQETQYF.

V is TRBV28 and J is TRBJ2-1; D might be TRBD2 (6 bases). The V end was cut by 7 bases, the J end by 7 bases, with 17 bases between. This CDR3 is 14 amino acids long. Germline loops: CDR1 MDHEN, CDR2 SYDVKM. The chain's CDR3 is CASTSDRVRNEQFF. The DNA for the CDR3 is TGTGCCAGCACTAGCGATCGGGTAAGGAATGAGCAGTTCTTC. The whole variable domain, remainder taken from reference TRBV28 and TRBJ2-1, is DVKVTQSSRYLVKRTGEKVFLECVQDMDHENMFWYRQDPGLGLRLIYFSYDVKMKEKGDIPEGYSVSREKKERFSLILESASTNQTSMYLCASTSDRVRNEQFFGPGTRLTVL.

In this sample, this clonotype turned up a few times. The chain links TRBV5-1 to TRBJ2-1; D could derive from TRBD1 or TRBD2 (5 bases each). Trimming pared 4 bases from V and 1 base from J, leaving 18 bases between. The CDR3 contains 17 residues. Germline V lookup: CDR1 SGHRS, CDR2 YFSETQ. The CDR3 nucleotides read TGCGCCAGCAGCGGATTATTCGGGGCCTTTTCCTACAATGAGCAGTTCTTC. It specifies CASSGLFGAFSYNEQFF.

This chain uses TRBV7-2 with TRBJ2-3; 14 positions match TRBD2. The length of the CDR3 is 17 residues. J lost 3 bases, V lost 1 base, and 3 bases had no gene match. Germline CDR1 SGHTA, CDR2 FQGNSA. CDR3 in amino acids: CASSLVRLAGGTDTQYF. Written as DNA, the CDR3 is TGTGCCAGCAGCTTAGTTCGACTAGCGGGGGGGACAGATACGCAGTATTTT. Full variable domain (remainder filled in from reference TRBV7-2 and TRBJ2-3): GAGVSQSPSNKVTEKGKDVELRCDPISGHTALYWYRQSLGQGLEFLIYFQGNSAPDKSGLPSDRFSAERTGGSVSTLTIQRTQQEDSAVYLCASSLVRLAGGTDTQYFGPGTRLTVL.

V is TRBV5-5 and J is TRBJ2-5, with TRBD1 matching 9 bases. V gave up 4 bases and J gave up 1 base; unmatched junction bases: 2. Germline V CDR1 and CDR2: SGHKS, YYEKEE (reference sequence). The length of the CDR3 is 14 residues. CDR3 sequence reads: CASSRTGVQETQYF. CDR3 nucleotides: TGTGCCAGCAGCCGGACAGGGGTCCAAGAGACCCAGTACTTC.

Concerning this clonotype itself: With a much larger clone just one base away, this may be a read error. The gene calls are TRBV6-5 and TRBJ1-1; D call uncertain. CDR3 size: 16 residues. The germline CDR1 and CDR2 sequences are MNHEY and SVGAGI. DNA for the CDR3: TGTGCCAGCAGCTACTCTGTTTATGGGATGAACACTGAAGCTTTCTTT. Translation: CASSYSVYGMNTEAFF.